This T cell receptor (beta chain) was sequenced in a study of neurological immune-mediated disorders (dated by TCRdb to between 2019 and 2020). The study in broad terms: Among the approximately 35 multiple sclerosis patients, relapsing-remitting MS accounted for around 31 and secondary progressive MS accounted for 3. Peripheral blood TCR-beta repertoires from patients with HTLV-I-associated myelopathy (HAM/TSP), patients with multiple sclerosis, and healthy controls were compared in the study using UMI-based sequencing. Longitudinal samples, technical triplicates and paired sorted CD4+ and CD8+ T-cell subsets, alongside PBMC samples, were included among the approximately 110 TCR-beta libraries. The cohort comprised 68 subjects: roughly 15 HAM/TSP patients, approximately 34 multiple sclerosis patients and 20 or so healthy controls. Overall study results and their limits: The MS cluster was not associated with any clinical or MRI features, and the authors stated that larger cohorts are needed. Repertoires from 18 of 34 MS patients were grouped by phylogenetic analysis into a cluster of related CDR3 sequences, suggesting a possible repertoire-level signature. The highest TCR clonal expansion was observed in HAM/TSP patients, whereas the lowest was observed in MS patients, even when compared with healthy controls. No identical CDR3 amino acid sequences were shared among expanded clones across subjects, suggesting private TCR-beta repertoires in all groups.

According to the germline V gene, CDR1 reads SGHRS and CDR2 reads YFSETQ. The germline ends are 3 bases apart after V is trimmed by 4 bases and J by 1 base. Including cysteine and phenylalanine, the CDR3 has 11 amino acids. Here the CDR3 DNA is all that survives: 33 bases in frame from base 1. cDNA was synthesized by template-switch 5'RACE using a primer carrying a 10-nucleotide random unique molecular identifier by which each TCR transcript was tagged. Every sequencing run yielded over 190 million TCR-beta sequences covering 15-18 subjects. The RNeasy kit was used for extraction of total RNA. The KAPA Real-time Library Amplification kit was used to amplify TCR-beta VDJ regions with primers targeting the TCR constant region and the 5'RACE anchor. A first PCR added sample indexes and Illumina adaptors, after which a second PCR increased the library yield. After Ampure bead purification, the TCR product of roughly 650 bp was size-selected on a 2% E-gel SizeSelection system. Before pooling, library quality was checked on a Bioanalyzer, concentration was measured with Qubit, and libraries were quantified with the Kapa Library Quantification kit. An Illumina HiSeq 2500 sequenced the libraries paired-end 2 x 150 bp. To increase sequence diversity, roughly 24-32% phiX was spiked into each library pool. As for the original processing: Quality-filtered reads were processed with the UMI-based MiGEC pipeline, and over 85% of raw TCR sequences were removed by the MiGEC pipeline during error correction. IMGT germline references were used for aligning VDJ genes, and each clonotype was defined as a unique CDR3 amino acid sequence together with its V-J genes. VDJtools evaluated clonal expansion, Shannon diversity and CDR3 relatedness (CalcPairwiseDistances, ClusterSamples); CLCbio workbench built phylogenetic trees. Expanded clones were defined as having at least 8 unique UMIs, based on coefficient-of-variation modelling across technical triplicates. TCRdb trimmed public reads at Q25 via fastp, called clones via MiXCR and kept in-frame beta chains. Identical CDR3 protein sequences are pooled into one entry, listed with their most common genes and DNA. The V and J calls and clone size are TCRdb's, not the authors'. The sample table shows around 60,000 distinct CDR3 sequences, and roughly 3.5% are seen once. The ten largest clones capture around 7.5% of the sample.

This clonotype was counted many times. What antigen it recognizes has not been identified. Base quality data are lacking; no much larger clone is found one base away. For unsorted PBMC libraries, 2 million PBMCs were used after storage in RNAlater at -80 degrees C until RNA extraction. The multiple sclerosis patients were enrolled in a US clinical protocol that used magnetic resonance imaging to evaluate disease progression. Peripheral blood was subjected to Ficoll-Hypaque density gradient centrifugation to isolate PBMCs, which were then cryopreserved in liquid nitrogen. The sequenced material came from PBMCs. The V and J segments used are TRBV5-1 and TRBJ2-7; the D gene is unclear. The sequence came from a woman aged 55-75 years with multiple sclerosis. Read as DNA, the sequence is TGCGCCAGCAGCATTTCCTACGAGCAGTACTTC. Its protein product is CASSISYEQYF.